This T cell receptor (beta chain) was identified in a study of PD-L1 blockade in urothelial cancer. The wider study: Patients previously received 0 to 3 chemotherapy regimens. The authors examined blood 3 weeks (second dose) and 6 weeks after treatment start.

V lost 0 bases and J lost 5, with 11 bases in between. Germline V gene sequence: CDR1 LGHNA, CDR2 YSLEER. CDR3 size: 15 residues. Time point given: pretreatment peripheral blood. Every PCR got spiked synthetic TCR analog templates. The data were produced by immunoSEQ multiplex PCR, yet TCRdb's version contains in-frame clones alone and is incomplete. The repertoire holds roughly 95,000 clones, with about nine tenths as singletons. Sample: PBMCs, taken around atezolizumab (anti-PD-L1) treatment. This sequence was found in a man between 60 and 75 years old with urothelial cancer. The chain has TRBV4-3 and TRBJ1-5; possibly TRBD1 for D (5 bases). The CDR3 nucleotides are TGCGCCAGCAGCCAAGATGGAGGGGCCGATCAGCCCCAGCATTTT. This gives the protein CASSQDGGADQPQHF.